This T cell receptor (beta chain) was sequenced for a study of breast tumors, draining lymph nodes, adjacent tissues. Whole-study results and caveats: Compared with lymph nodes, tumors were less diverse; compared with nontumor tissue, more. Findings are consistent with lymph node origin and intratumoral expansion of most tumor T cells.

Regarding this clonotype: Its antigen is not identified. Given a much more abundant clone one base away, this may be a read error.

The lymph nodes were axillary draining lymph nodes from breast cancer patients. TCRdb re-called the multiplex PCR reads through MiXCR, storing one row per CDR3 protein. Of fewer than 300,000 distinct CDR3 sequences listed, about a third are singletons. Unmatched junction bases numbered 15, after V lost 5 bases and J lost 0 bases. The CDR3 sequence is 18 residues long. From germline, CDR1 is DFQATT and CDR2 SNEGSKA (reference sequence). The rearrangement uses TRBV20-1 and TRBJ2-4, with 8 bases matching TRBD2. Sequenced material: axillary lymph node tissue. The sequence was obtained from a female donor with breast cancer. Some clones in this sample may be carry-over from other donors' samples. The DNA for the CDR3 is TGCAGTGCTTCCCCCCGGGGACTAGTGGGAGAAGCCAAAAACATTCAGTACTTC. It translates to CSASPRGLVGEAKNIQYF.